What follows are 29 T cell receptor beta chains derived from one specimen sequenced in a study of T cell clonality in common variable immunodeficiency. TCRdb's copy holds only in-frame clones and misses some; the assay was immunoSEQ multiplex PCR. The sample has roughly 40,000 clones, none seen only once. Sequencing used peripheral blood mononuclear cells. Receptor source: a person aged 18 to 75 in good health.

This clone was observed at least ten times. From the germline J gene comes the end of the CDR3, since the read stops 3 residues before it. The genes are TRBV5-4 and TRBJ1-2; weak D call: TRBD1 (6 bases). The V end lost 0 bases, the J end lost 5 bases, and 14 bases lay between the germline ends. The CDR3 is 15 amino acids. Per germline, CDR1 SGHNT and CDR2 YYREEE (reference sequence). The DNA read from the CDR3 is TGTGCCAGCAGCTTGGGTCAGGGGCTAGGGTATGGC. This codes for CASSLGQGLGYG. The complete CDR3 protein is CASSLGQGLGYGYTF.

This clone was detected a few times. The read terminates 3 residues ahead of where the CDR3 ends, so the germline J gene completes it. The chain is built from TRBV7-9 and TRBJ1-6; D may be TRBD1 (5 bases). This CDR3 has 13 residues. CDR1 is SEHNR, CDR2 FQNEAQ, per germline (reference sequence). The covered CDR3 bases are TGTGCCAGCAGCACAAACATCCAGGACACC. This translates into CASSTNIQDT. The full CDR3 reads CASSTNIQDTLHF.

This clone has ten or more counts. The CDR3 end falls 3 residues outside the read, so it is completed with the germline J gene. V and J are TRBV20-1 and TRBJ2-2, with TRBD2 matching over 7 bases. Trimming at V came to 3 bases and at J to 7 bases, leaving 8 bases not matched to a gene. Looked up from germline, CDR1 is DFQATT and CDR2 is SNEGSKA (reference sequence). The CDR3 consists of 14 residues. Partial CDR3 DNA: TGCAGTGCTAGGGGGAGCGGGGAGGTCGGGGAG. It yields the protein CSARGSGEVGE. The complete CDR3 protein is CSARGSGEVGELFF.

This clone came up a few times. Read sequence stops 3 residues before the CDR3 end, and the germline J gene provides the missing end. V and J are TRBV19 and TRBJ2-4, with 7 bases lining up with TRBD1. From germline, CDR1 is LNHDA and CDR2 SQIVND (reference sequence). The CDR3 length is 16 residues. CDR3 bases read: TGTGCCAGTAGTCCCGACCGACAGGGCTTGGGCTATGGT. Protein sequence: CASSPDRQGLGYG. The full-length CDR3 reads as CASSPDRQGLGYGQYF.

This clone was seen many times. CDR3 DNA (partial): TGTGCCAGTAGCCAGGGGGCTCTCTACAATGAG. The encoded protein is CASSQGALYNE. The complete CDR3 sequence is CASSQGALYNEQFF. The gene calls are TRBV7-2 and TRBJ2-1; 8 bases agree with TRBD1. The read falls 3 residues short of the CDR3 end, and the missing part is taken from the germline J gene. Looked up from germline, CDR1 is SGHTA and CDR2 is FQGNSA. This CDR3 has 14 amino acids. V lost 9 bases, J lost 3 bases, and 7 bases stayed unmatched.

This clone came up a few times. The CDR3 end lies 3 residues beyond the end of the read and is filled in from the germline J gene. The chain has TRBV7-9 and TRBJ1-3; no clear D. Germline values: CDR1 SEHNR, CDR2 FQNEAQ (reference sequence). Deletions cut 11 bases from V and 2 bases from J, with 16 bases between. The CDR3 spans 14 residues. CDR3 sequence: CAYPAEAAGNTIYF. CDR3 bases read: TGTGCCTACCCCGCGGAGGCAGCTGGAAACACC.

This clone was counted ten times or more. Read sequence stops 3 residues before the CDR3 end, and the germline J gene provides the missing end. The chain has TRBV28 and TRBJ2-5; TRBD2 matches 8 bases. The CDR3 extends over 14 amino acids. V dropped 1 base and J dropped 3; count of bases not matched to a gene: 1. Per germline, CDR1 MDHEN and CDR2 SYDVKM. CDR3 residues: CASSLSGGEETQYF. Partial CDR3 DNA: TGTGCCAGCAGTTTATCCGGGGGGGAAGAGACC.

This clone was recorded many times. With the read ending 3 residues before the CDR3 end, the germline J gene is used to fill in that end. J is TRBJ1-5 and V is TRBV27, with D possibly being TRBD1 (6 bases). The CDR3 extends over 15 amino acids. Germline CDR1 and CDR2: MNHEY and SMNVEV (reference sequence). V lost 3 bases to trimming and J lost 2 bases, with 11 bases between them. The CDR3 here is CASSLTGWGNQPQHF. Partial CDR3 DNA: TGTGCCAGCAGTTTGACAGGATGGGGCAATCAGCCC.

This clone came up many times. Read sequence stops 3 residues before the CDR3 end, and the germline J gene provides the missing end. The chain couples TRBV5-1 to TRBJ1-1, with 10 positions matching TRBD1. This CDR3 region has 15 residues. The germline V gene encodes CDR1 SGHRS and CDR2 YFSETQ. CDR3: CASSLKRGQGTEAFF. The covered CDR3 bases are TGCGCCAGCAGCTTGAAACGGGGACAGGGGACCGAA.

About this clone itself: The CDR3 end lies 3 residues beyond the end of the read and is filled in from the germline J gene. The chain couples TRBV7-7 to TRBJ1-2; 10 bases agree with TRBD1. This CDR3 region has 13 residues. The germline V gene has CDR1 SSHAT and CDR2 FNYEAQ (reference sequence). The CDR3 is CASSSGQGNDYTF. CDR3 DNA, as far as it was read: TGTGCCAGCAGCTCGGGACAGGGGAATGAC.

This clone occurred many times. The read finishes 3 residues shy of the CDR3 end, and the germline J gene is used to complete it. The V and J genes are TRBV10-3 and TRBJ1-5; perhaps TRBD1 as D (6 bases). V was pared by 3 bases and J by 7 bases, with 16 bases between. This CDR3 region has 15 residues. Germline loops: CDR1 ENHRY, CDR2 SYGVKD. The CDR3 protein is CAISDAPTGSQPQHF. The covered CDR3 bases are TGTGCCATCAGTGATGCCCCCACAGGGAGCCAGCCC.

This clone was observed many times. The CDR3 goes on 3 residues after the read ends, and that part is filled in from the germline J gene. This chain joins TRBV15 and TRBJ2-2, with 10 bases that match TRBD1. Germline loops: CDR1 LNHNV, CDR2 YYDKDF (reference sequence). The CDR3 is 19 amino acids. J lost 4 bases, V lost 5 bases, and 16 bases had no gene match. CDR3 bases read: TGTGCCACCAGCGCCCGACAGGGGGCCCGATTGTATTGCACCGGGGAG. Translation gives CATSARQGARLYCTGE. The CDR3 in its entirety is CATSARQGARLYCTGELFF.

This clone has just a few counts. Read sequence stops 3 residues before the CDR3 end, and the germline J gene provides the missing end. Other DNA sequences from this sample encode an identical CDR3 as well. This chain uses TRBV7-9 with TRBJ2-7, with 7 bases identical to TRBD1. CDR1 SEHNR and CDR2 FQNEAQ come from the germline V gene (reference sequence). The CDR3 sequence is 14 residues long. The trim removed 1 base at V and 3 bases at J, leaving 3 bases unmatched. Here the CDR3 reads CASSLGQGFYEQYF. The part of the CDR3 DNA that was read is TGTGCCAGCAGCTTAGGACAGGGTTTCTACGAG.

This clone has at least ten counts. The sequenced fragment ends 3 residues before the CDR3 boundary, so the rest is inferred from the germline J gene. This chain connects TRBV11-2 to TRBJ1-6; D is perhaps TRBD1 (5 bases). In germline, CDR1 is SGHAT, CDR2 FQNNGV. The V end was cut by 3 bases, the J end by 8 bases, with 11 bases between. The CDR3 has 14 amino acids. The part of the CDR3 DNA that was read is TGTGCCAGCAGCTTCGAAGGGGCACATTCACCC. This gives the protein CASSFEGAHSP. Given in full, the CDR3 is CASSFEGAHSPLHF.

About this clone itself: The read is 3 residues too short to cover the CDR3 end, so that end is filled in from the germline J gene. This chain links TRBV19 with TRBJ2-7; the D gene is possibly TRBD1 (6 bases). Germline CDR1 reads LNHDA; CDR2 reads SQIVND (reference sequence). This CDR3 spans 14 amino acids. The germline V and J ends were trimmed by 1 base and 3 bases, with 10 bases remaining between them. Incomplete CDR3 DNA: TGTGCCAGTAGTATAGTTCCAGGGGACTACGAG. Protein product: CASSIVPGDYE. The entire CDR3 reads CASSIVPGDYEQYF.

This clone has just a few counts. The CDR3 end lies 3 residues beyond the end of the read and is filled in from the germline J gene. This rearrangement joins TRBV19 to TRBJ1-2, with D tentatively TRBD1 (6 bases). Per germline, CDR1 LNHDA and CDR2 SQIVND (reference sequence). CDR3 size: 13 residues. CDR3 DNA (partial): TGTGCCAGTAGCTCCGGGACACACTACGAC. Its translation: CASSSGTHYD. The whole CDR3 sequence is CASSSGTHYDYTF.

Ten or more counts support this clone. The read ends 3 residues shy of where the CDR3 ends; the end is completed using the germline J gene. The chain carries TRBV7-6 and TRBJ2-1; TRBD2 is a possible D gene (5 bases). The CDR3 has 16 amino acids. Per germline, CDR1 SGHVS and CDR2 FNYEAQ. Trimming shortened V by 1 base and J by 4 bases, and 14 bases separated the two germline ends. CDR3: CASSLGVPSGYNEQFF. CDR3 DNA (partial): TGTGCCAGCAGCTTAGGGGTTCCAAGCGGATACAATGAG.

The sample holds many counts of this clone. The read terminates 3 residues ahead of where the CDR3 ends, so the germline J gene completes it. The chain links TRBV20-1 to TRBJ2-1, with D hard to call. V shed 3 bases and J shed 4 bases, with 10 bases lying between them. The CDR3 is 13 amino acids. Germline CDR1 reads DFQATT; CDR2 reads SNEGSKA (reference sequence). The covered CDR3 bases are TGCAGTGCTAGTGACTTGATATACAATGAG. Its translation is CSASDLIYNE. The full CDR3 is CSASDLIYNEQFF.

This clone occurred many times. The CDR3 end lies 3 residues beyond the end of the read and is filled in from the germline J gene. In the same sample, other DNA sequences code for this CDR3. V is TRBV30 and J is TRBJ1-5; TRBD1 matches at 7 bases. The CDR3 consists of 13 residues. V was clipped by 0 bases and J by 4 bases; unmatched bases: 0. CDR1 is GTSNPN, CDR2 SVGIG, per germline (reference sequence). The CDR3 loop is CAWSVQGNQPQHF. The sequenced part of the CDR3 DNA is TGTGCCTGGAGTGTACAGGGGAATCAGCCC.

This clone was picked up many times. The read is 3 residues too short to cover the CDR3 end, so that end is filled in from the germline J gene. The chain links TRBV10-3 to TRBJ2-7; D possibly corresponds to TRBD1 (5 bases). Trimming pared 2 bases from V and 3 bases from J, leaving 11 bases between. This CDR3 comprises 14 residues. Germline V lookup: CDR1 ENHRY, CDR2 SYGVKD. The CDR3 region is CAISEPDIDYEQYF. The covered CDR3 bases are TGTGCCATCAGTGAGCCGGACATTGACTACGAG.

This clone was recorded many times. Read coverage stops 3 residues before the CDR3 terminus; the germline J gene supplies the remainder. V is TRBV6-1 and J is TRBJ1-6, with a possible D match to TRBD1 (5 bases). V lost 0 bases and J lost 9, with 15 bases in between. This CDR3 region has 16 residues. Germline CDR1 is MNHNS and CDR2 is SASEGT. The CDR3 here is CASSEAFGPRGSPLHF. The DNA read from the CDR3 is TGTGCCAGCAGTGAAGCATTCGGACCTAGGGGTTCACCC.

This clone was detected many times. With the read ending 3 residues before the CDR3 end, the germline J gene is used to fill in that end. Distinct nucleotide sequences in the sample also encode this CDR3. The chain carries TRBV29-1 and TRBJ1-3, with D perhaps TRBD1 (5 bases). The CDR3 loop spans 14 amino acids. Trimming removed 3 bases at V and 4 bases at J, with 13 bases between. CDR1 SQVTM and CDR2 ANQGSEA come from the germline V gene. The part of the CDR3 DNA that was read is TGCAGCGTTGACAGGGAAGGGGTCGGAAACACC. Amino acids: CSVDREGVGNT. The entire CDR3 reads CSVDREGVGNTIYF.

By share, this clone ranks as medium-sized. Read sequence stops 3 residues before the CDR3 end, and the germline J gene provides the missing end. V and J are TRBV28 and TRBJ1-2; D is perhaps TRBD1 (5 bases). CDR3 size: 16 residues. Trimming shortened V by 2 bases and J by 3 bases, and 16 bases separated the two germline ends. Germline CDR1 and CDR2: MDHEN and SYDVKM. The sequenced CDR3 bases are TGTGCCAGCAGTTTACCCCCCGACAGCCTATACTATGGC. It translates to CASSLPPDSLYYG. In full, the CDR3 is CASSLPPDSLYYGYTF.

This clone has ten or more counts. The read terminates 3 residues ahead of where the CDR3 ends, so the germline J gene completes it. The V call is TRBV5-1, the J call TRBJ1-2, with 10 bases aligning to TRBD1. The CDR3 consists of 14 residues. CDR1 is SGHRS and CDR2 is YFSETQ in the germline V gene. Here the CDR3 reads CASSLGQGKGGYTF. The sequenced part of the CDR3 DNA is TGCGCCAGCAGCCTGGGACAGGGGAAAGGGGGC.

This clone was counted ten times or more. CDR3 in amino acids: CASSQRAPNTEAFF. The sequenced part of the CDR3 DNA is TGTGCCAGTAGTCAGAGGGCTCCGAACACTGAA. The chain combines TRBV19 with TRBJ1-1; no clear D gene. Read coverage stops 3 residues before the CDR3 terminus; the germline J gene supplies the remainder. The CDR3 totals 14 residues. Germline-derived CDR1 and CDR2 are LNHDA and SQIVND (reference sequence). With 5 bases removed from V and 1 base from J, the gap between germline ends came to 11 bases.

This clone has ten or more counts. The CDR3 goes on 3 residues after the read ends, and that part is filled in from the germline J gene. The chain has TRBV29-1 and TRBJ1-1, with D unclear. The CDR3 length is 11 residues. With 5 bases removed from V and 7 bases from J, the gap between germline ends came to 11 bases. CDR1 is SQVTM, CDR2 ANQGSEA, per germline. The CDR3 is CSVRVRIEAFF. Partial CDR3 DNA: TGCAGCGTTAGGGTCCGAATTGAA.

This clone was picked up many times. The DNA ends 3 residues before the CDR3 does, and the rest of the CDR3 is filled in from the germline J gene. The rearrangement uses TRBV15 and TRBJ1-2; D gene unclear. Trimming stripped 0 bases from V and 4 bases from J, with 12 bases between. The length of the CDR3 is 15 residues. CDR1 and CDR2 (germline): LNHNV, YYDKDF (reference sequence). CDR3 DNA, as far as it was read: TGTGCCACCAGCAGAGATCTAGACTCGCCCTATGGC. Residues: CATSRDLDSPYG. The CDR3 reads in full as CATSRDLDSPYGYTF. Drawing the rest from reference TRBV15 and TRBJ1-2, the complete variable domain is DAMVIQNPRYQVTQFGKPVTLSCSQTLNHNVMYWYQQKSSQAPKLLFHYYDKDFNNEADTPDNFQSRRPNTSFCFLDIRSPGLGDTAMYLCATSRDLDSPYGYTFGSGTRLTVV.

Many counts were recorded for this clone. The read ends 3 residues early relative to the CDR3; the germline J gene fills the gap. The chain couples TRBV20-1 to TRBJ2-4, with D perhaps matching TRBD1 or TRBD2 (7 bases each). This CDR3 spans 15 amino acids. Trimming stripped 1 base from V and 6 bases from J, with 16 bases between. Germline-derived CDR1 and CDR2 are DFQATT and SNEGSKA (reference sequence). CDR3 bases read: TGCAGTGCTAGAGGGGGAGGGGGCAAGGGAAACATT. Protein sequence: CSARGGGGKGNI. The full CDR3 sequence reads CSARGGGGKGNIQYF.

This clone was observed many times. The read finishes 3 residues shy of the CDR3 end, and the germline J gene is used to complete it. The chain joins TRBV6-4 to TRBJ1-6; D gene uncertain. This CDR3 has 19 amino acids. Germline V lookup: CDR1 MRHNA, CDR2 SNTAGT. V lost 0 bases, J lost 8 bases, and 23 bases lay in between. Here the CDR3 reads CASSDSFSRPSQLDSPLHF. The covered CDR3 bases are TGTGCCAGCAGTGACTCGTTTTCCAGGCCGTCTCAATTGGATTCACCC.